These 7 T cell receptor beta chains were sequenced from one sample in a study of blood T cell repertoires in COVID-19. Data came from immunoSEQ multiplex PCR; TCRdb stores just in-frame clones and leaves some out. The sample contains approximately 180,000 clones, 82% of which appear only once. Sample: peripheral blood. Receptors originate from a woman aged 70-85 years with acute or convalescent COVID-19.

The chain uses TRBV11-3 and TRBJ1-3; TRBD1 agrees at 7 bases. Germline loops: CDR1 SGHNT, CDR2 YENEEA. This CDR3 comprises 16 residues. Losses at the gene ends were 1 base for V and 0 bases for J; bases not matched to a gene: 3. The DNA for the CDR3 is TGTGCCAGCAGCTTAGTCACAGGGGTCTCTGGAAACACCATATATTTT. Encoded protein: CASSLVTGVSGNTIYF.

The sample holds a few counts of this clone. The CDR3 nucleotides are TGTGCCAGCAGCCTAGGTCGAGGGGGTAACACTGAAGCTTTCTTT. Encoded protein: CASSLGRGGNTEAFF. V is TRBV7-9 and J is TRBJ1-1, with a tentative D call TRBD1 (6 bases). Trimming removed 5 bases from V and 2 bases from J, with 15 bases in between. Germline V gene lookup returns CDR1 SEHNR and CDR2 FQNEAQ (reference sequence). The CDR3 spans 15 residues. Drawing the rest from reference TRBV7-9 and TRBJ1-1, the complete variable domain is DTGVSQNPRHKITKRGQNVTFRCDPISEHNRLYWYRQTLGQGPEFLTYFQNEAQLEKSRLLSDRFSAERPKGSFSTLEIQRTEQGDSAMYLCASSLGRGGNTEAFFGQGTRLTVV.

V gene TRBV2 combines with J gene TRBJ1-2; no clear D. Germline V CDR1 and CDR2: SNHLY, FYNNEI. Trimming shortened V by 5 bases and J by 7 bases, and 17 bases separated the two germline ends. The CDR3 is made up of 14 amino acids. In DNA, the CDR3 is TGTGCCAGCAGTTTAAGCCTAAGTCGAGCTGGCTACACCTTC. Protein product: CASSLSLSRAGYTF.

This clone was observed a handful of times. In nucleotides, the CDR3 is TGTGCCAGCAGCCAGACGAGGGGGAGGAACACTGAAGCTTTCTTT. Encoded protein: CASSQTRGRNTEAFF. The chain is built from TRBV3-1 (or the pseudogene TRBV3-2) and TRBJ1-1, with D tentatively TRBD1 (6 bases). CDR1 is LGHDT and CDR2 is YNNKEL in the germline V gene (reference sequence). Trimming took 3 bases from V and 1 from J, leaving 12 bases between them. This CDR3 is 15 amino acids long.

A few counts support this clone. This chain joins TRBV9 and TRBJ2-7; TRBD1 matches at 7 bases. The junction had 7 bases not matched to a gene; V was cut back by 3 bases and J by 4 bases. The CDR3 totals 14 residues. Germline CDR1 reads SGDLS; CDR2 reads YYNGEE. CDR3 loop: CASSAQGQTYEQYF. The CDR3, as DNA: TGTGCCAGCAGCGCACAGGGACAGACTTACGAGCAGTACTTC.

With respect to this clone: The sample carries other DNA sequences with the same CDR3. The genes are TRBV6-5 and TRBJ1-5; no definite D call. Germline values: CDR1 MNHEY, CDR2 SVGAGI. Between the trimmed V and J ends, which lost 6 bases and 2 bases, there was a span of 11 bases. This CDR3 contains 14 residues. CDR3 region: CASREGGGNQPQHF. The CDR3 DNA follows: TGTGCCAGCAGAGAGGGAGGTGGCAATCAGCCCCAGCATTTT.

The V gene is TRBV30, the J gene TRBJ2-1; D is uncertain. This CDR3 is 10 amino acids long. CDR1 and CDR2 (germline): GTSNPN, SVGIG (reference sequence). The CDR3 DNA sequence: TGTGCTGGGCTGGACAATGAGCAGTTCTTC. Its protein product is CAGLDNEQFF. The whole variable domain, remainder taken from reference TRBV30 and TRBJ2-1, is SQTIHQWPATLVQPVGSPLSLECTVEGTSNPNLYWYRQAAGRGLQLLFYSVGIGQISSEVPQNLSASRPQDRQFILSSKKLLLSDSGFYLCAGLDNEQFFGPGTRLTVL.